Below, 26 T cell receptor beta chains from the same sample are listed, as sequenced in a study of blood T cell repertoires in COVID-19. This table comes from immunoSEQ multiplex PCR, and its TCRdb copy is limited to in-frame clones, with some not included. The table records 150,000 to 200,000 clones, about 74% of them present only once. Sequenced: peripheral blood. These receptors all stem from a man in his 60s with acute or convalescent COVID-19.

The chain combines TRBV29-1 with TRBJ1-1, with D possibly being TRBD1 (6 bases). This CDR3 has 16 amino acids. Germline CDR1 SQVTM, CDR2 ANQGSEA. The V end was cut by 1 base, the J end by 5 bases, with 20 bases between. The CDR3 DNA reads TGCAGCGTTGAAGGGAAGGGGGGGCCCGTGGGGACTGAAGCTTTCTTT. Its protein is CSVEGKGGPVGTEAFF.

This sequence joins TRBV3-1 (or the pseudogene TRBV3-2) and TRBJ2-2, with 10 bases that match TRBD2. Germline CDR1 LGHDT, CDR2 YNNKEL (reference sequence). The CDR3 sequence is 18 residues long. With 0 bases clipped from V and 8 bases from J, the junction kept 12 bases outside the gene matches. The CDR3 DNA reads TGTGCCAGCAGCCAAGAGGGGCTAGCGGGGGCCCGAGGAGGGGAGCTGTTTTTT. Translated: CASSQEGLAGARGGELFF.

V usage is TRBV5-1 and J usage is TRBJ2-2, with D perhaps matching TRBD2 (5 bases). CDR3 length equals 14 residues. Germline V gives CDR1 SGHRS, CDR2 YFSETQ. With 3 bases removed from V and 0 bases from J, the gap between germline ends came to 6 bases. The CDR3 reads CASSSGTNTGELFF. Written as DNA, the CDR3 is TGCGCCAGCAGCTCGGGGACGAACACCGGGGAGCTGTTTTTT. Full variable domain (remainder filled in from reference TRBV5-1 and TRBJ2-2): KAGVTQTPRYLIKTRGQQVTLSCSPISGHRSVSWYQQTPGQGLQFLFEYFSETQRNKGNFPGRFSGRQFSNSRSEMNVSTLELGDSALYLCASSSGTNTGELFFGEGSRLTVL.

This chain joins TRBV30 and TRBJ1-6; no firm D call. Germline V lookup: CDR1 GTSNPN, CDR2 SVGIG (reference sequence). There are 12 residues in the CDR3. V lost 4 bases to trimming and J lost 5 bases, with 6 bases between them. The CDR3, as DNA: TGTGCCTGGACGGGAAATAATTCACCCCTCCACTTT. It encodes CAWTGNNSPLHF.

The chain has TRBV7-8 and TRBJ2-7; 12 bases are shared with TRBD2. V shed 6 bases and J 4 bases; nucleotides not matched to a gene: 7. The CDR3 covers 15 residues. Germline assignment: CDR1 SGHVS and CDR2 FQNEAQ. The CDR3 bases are TGTGCCAGCAGACCGACTAGCGGGGGTTCATACGAGCAGTACTTC. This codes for CASRPTSGGSYEQYF.

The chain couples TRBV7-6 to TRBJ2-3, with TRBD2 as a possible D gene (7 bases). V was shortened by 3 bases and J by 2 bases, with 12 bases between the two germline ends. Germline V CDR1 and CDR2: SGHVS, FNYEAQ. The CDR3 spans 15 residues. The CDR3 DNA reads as TGTGCCAGCAGCTTGGGCGGGGGCCTCACAGATACGCAGTATTTT. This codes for CASSLGGGLTDTQYF.

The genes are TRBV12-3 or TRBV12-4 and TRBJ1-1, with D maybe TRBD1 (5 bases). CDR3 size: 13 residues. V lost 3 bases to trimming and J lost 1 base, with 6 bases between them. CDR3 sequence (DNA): TGTGCCAGCAGTTTCCAGGGGAACACTGAAGCTTTCTTT. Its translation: CASSFQGNTEAFF.

The CDR3 protein is CASSRWRGDPTQYF. In nucleotides, the CDR3 is TGTGCCAGCAGCCGTTGGCGGGGGGACCCGACGCAGTATTTT. V and J are TRBV7-2 and TRBJ2-3; 8 positions agree with TRBD2. The length of the CDR3 is 14 residues. CDR1 and CDR2 from the germline V gene are SGHTA and FQGNSA. The trim removed 5 bases at V and 9 bases at J, leaving 10 bases unmatched.

The CDR3 bases are TGCAGTGCTAGAATAAAAGAGACCCAGTACTTC. It codes for CSARIKETQYF. The chain has TRBV20-1 and TRBJ2-5; D is unclear. Germline V CDR1 and CDR2: DFQATT, SNEGSKA (reference sequence). The CDR3 sequence is 11 residues long. Trimming shortened V by 2 bases and J by 3 bases, and 4 bases separated the two germline ends.

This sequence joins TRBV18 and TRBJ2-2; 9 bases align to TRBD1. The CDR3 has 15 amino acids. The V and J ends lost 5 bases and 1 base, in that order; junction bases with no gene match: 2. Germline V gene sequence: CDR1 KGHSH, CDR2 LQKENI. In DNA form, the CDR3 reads TGTGCCAGCTCAAAGGGACAGGGGAACACCGGGGAGCTGTTTTTT. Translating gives CASSKGQGNTGELFF.

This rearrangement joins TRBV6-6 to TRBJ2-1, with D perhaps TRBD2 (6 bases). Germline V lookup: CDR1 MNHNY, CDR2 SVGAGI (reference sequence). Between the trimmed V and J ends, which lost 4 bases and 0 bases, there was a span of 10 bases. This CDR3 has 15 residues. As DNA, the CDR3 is TGTGCCAGCAGTTTAGCGGAGAGCTCCTACAATGAGCAGTTCTTC. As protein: CASSLAESSYNEQFF.

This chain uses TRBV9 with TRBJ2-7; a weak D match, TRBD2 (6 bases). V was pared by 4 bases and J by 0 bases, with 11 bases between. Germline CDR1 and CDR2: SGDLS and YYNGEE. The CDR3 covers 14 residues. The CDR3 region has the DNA TGTGCCAGCAGCCCTCGGGAGAGCTCCTACGAGCAGTACTTC. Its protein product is CASSPRESSYEQYF.

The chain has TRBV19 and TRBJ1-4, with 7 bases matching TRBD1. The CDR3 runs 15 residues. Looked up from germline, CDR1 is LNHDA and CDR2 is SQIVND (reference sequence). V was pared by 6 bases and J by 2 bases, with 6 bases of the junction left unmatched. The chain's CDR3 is CASRNGQATNEKLFF. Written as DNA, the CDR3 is TGTGCCAGTAGGAATGGACAGGCGACTAATGAAAAACTGTTTTTT.

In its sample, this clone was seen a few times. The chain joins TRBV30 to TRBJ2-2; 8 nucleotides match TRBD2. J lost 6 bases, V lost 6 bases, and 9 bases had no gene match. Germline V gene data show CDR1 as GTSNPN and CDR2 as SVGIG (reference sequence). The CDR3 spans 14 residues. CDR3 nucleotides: TGTGCCTGCCGACCGGGGGGGCTATCCGGGGAGCTGTTTTTT. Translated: CACRPGGLSGELFF.

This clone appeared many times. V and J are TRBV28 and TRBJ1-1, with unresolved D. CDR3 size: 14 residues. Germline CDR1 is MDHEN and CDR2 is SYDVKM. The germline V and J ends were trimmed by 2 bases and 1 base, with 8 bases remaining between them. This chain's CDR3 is CASSLVSENTEAFF. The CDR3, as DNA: TGTGCCAGCAGTTTAGTTTCAGAGAACACTGAAGCTTTCTTT.

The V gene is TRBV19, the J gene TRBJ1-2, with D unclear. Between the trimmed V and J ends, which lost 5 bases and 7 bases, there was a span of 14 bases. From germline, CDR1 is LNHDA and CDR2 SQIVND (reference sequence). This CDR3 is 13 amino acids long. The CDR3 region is CASSAPREGGYTF. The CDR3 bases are TGTGCCAGTAGTGCCCCGCGGGAGGGTGGCTACACCTTC.

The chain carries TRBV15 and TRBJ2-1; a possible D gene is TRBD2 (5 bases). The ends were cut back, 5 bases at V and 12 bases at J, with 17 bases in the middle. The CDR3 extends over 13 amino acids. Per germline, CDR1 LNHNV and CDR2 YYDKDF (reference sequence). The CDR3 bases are TGTGCCACCAGCGTACCCGGACTCCGACGGCAGTTCTTC. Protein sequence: CATSVPGLRRQFF. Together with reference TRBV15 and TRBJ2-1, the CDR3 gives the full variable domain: DAMVIQNPRYQVTQFGKPVTLSCSQTLNHNVMYWYQQKSSQAPKLLFHYYDKDFNNEADTPDNFQSRRPNTSFCFLDIRSPGLGDTAMYLCATSVPGLRRQFFGPGTRLTVL.

The CDR3: CASSLGTGANWETQYF. The CDR3 DNA reads TGTGCCAGCAGCCTCGGGACAGGGGCAAATTGGGAGACCCAGTACTTC. The chain has TRBV7-7 and TRBJ2-5; 10 bases are a match to TRBD1. From germline, CDR1 is SSHAT and CDR2 FNYEAQ (reference sequence). The junction had 11 bases not matched to a gene; V was cut back by 5 bases and J by 5 bases. The CDR3 has 16 residues.

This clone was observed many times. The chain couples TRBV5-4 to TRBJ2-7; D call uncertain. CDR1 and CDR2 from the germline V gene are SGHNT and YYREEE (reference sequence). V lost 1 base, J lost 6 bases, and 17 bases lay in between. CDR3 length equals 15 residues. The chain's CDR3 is CASSLIDTFISEQYF. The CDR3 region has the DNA TGTGCCAGCAGCTTGATAGACACTTTCATTTCCGAGCAGTACTTC.

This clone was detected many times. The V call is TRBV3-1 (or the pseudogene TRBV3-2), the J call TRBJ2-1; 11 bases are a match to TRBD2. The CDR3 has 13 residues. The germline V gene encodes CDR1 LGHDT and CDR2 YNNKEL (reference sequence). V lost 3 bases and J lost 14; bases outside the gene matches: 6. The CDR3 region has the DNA TGTGCCAGCAGCCAGGCTCTAGCGGGGGGTGAGTTCTTC. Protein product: CASSQALAGGEFF.

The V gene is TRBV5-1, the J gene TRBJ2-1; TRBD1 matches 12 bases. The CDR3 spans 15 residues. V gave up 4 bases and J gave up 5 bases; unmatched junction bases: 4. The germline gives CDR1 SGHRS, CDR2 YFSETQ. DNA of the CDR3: TGCGCCAGCAGCCCGGGGGACAGGGGGCACAATGAGCAGTTCTTC. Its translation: CASSPGDRGHNEQFF.

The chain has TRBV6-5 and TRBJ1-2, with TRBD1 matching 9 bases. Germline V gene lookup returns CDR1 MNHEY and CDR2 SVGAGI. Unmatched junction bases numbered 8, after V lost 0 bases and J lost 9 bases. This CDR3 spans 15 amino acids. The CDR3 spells CASSYSEDRGDRYTF. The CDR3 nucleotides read TGTGCCAGCAGTTACTCGGAGGACAGGGGAGATCGCTACACCTTC.

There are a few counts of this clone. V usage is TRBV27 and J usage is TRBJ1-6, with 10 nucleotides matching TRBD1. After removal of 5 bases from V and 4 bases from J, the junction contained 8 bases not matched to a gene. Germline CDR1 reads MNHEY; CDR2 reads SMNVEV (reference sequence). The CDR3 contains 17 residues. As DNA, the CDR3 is TGTGCCAGCAGTCCCCTGACAGGGGGCCTTTATAATTCACCCCTCCACTTT. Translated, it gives CASSPLTGGLYNSPLHF.

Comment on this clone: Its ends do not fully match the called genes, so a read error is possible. The CDR3 bases are TGTGCCAGCAGCTTGCAGGGAACCACCTACAAGCAGTACTTC. It specifies CASSLQGTTYKQYF. The J gene is TRBJ2-7, the V gene TRBV5-4, with D possibly matching TRBD1 (5 bases). Germline-derived CDR1 and CDR2 are SGHNT and YYREEE (reference sequence). This CDR3 spans 14 amino acids.

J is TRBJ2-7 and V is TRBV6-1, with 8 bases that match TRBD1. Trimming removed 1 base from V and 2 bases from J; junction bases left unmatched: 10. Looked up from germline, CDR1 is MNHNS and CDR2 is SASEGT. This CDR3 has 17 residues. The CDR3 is CASSEGPGQVTTYEQYF. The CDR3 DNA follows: TGTGCCAGCAGTGAAGGGCCGGGACAGGTGACAACCTACGAGCAGTACTTC.

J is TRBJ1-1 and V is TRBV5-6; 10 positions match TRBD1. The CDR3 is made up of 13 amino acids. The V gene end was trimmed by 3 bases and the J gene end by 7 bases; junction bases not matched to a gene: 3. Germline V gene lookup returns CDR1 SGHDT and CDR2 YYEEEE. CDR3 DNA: TGTGCCAGCAGCTGGGGACAGGGGCATGAAGCTTTCTTT. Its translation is CASSWGQGHEAFF.